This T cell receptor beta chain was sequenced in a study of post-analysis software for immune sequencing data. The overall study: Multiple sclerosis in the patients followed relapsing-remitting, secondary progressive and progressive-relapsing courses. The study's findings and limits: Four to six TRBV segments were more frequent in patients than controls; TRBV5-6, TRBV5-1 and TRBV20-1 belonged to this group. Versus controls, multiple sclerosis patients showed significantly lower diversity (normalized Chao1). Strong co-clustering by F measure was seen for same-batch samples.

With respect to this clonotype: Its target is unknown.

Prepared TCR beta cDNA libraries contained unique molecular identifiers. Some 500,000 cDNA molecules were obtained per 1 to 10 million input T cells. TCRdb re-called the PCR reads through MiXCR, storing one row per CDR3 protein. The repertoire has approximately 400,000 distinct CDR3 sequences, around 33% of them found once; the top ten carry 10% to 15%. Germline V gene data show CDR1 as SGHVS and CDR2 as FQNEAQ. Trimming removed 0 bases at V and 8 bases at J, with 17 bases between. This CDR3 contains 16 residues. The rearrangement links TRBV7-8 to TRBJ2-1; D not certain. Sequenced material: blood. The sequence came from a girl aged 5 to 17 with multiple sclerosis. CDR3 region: CASSLAPSGPSHEQFF. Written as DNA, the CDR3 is TGTGCCAGCAGCTTAGCCCCATCAGGACCCTCCCATGAGCAGTTCTTC.